This T cell receptor (beta chain) was recorded in a study of blood T cell repertoires in COVID-19. About the study: Samples came from the United States, Italy and Spain, spanning acute and convalescent COVID-19.

This CDR3 has 13 amino acids. The ends lost 6 bases at V and 6 bases at J; junction bases unmatched: 4. The table came from immunoSEQ multiplex PCR; TCRdb's copy has only in-frame clones and leaves some out. The sample yields 200,000 to 300,000 clones, 92% seen once. The chain employs TRBV12-3 or TRBV12-4 and TRBJ2-7; 11 nucleotides align to TRBD1. Material: peripheral blood. This TCR derives from a young man with COVID-19, enrolled during active disease. This CDR3 is CASSNGQGAEQYF. The CDR3 nucleotides are TGTGCCAGCAGCAACGGACAGGGGGCCGAGCAGTACTTC.